This record covers a single TCR beta chain. These data are taken from a study of control samples from healthy donors and cancer patients. Sequenced by immunoSEQ multiplex PCR; TCRdb stores in-frame clones only, minus some. Counted here are 150,000 or so clones, 93% occurring once; the ten biggest clones make up about 5.8%. The CDR3 runs to 14 residues. Per the germline V gene, CDR1 is SGHAT and CDR2 is FQNNGV. Trimming took 4 bases from V and 6 from J; bases not matched to a gene: 7. The source of this sequence is a young man in good health. Source material: blood. The V gene is TRBV11-2, the J gene TRBJ1-2; 8 bases line up with TRBD1. CDR3 residues: CASSSTSGGNGYTF. CDR3 DNA: TGTGCCAGCAGCTCTACGTCAGGGGGCAATGGCTACACCTTC.